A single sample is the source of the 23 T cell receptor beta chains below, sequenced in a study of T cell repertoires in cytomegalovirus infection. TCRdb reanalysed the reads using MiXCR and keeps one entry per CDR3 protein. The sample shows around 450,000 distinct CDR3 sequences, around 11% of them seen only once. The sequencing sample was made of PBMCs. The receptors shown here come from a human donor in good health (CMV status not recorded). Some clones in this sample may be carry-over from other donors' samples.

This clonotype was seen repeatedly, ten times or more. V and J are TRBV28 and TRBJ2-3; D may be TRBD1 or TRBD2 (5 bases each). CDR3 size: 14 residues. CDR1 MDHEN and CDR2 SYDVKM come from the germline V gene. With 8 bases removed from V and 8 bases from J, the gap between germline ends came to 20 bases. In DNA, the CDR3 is TGTGCCAGCGGAAGCTCAGGGCCCGGGGCTACGCAGTATTTT. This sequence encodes CASGSSGPGATQYF.

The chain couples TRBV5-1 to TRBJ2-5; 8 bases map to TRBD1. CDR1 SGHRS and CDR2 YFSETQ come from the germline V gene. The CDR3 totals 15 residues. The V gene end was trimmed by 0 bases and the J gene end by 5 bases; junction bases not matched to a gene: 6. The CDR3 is CASSLGQGISETQYF. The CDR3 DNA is TGCGCCAGCAGCTTGGGACAGGGGATTTCGGAGACCCAGTACTTC.

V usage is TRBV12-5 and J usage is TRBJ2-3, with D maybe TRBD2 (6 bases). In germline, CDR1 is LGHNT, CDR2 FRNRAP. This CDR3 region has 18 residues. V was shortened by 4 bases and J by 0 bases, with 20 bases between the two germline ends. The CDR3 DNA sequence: TGTGCTAGTGGTTCCCCGGGACTCATAAAGTCTAGCACAGATACGCAGTATTTT. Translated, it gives CASGSPGLIKSSTDTQYF.

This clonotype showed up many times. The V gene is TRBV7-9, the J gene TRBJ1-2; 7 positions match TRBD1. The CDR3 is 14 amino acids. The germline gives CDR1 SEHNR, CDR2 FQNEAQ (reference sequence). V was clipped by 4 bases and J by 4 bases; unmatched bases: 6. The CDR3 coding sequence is TGTGCCAGCAGCTCCCGGGACAGATTCTATGGCTACACCTTC. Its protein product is CASSSRDRFYGYTF. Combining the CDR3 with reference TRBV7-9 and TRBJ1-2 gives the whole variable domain DTGVSQNPRHKITKRGQNVTFRCDPISEHNRLYWYRQTLGQGPEFLTYFQNEAQLEKSRLLSDRFSAERPKGSFSTLEIQRTEQGDSAMYLCASSSRDRFYGYTFGSGTRLTVV.

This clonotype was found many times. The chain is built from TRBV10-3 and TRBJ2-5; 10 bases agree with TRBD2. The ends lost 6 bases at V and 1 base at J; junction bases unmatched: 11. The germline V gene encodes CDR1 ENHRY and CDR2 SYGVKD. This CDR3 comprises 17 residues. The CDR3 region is CAISPGLAQLIQETQYF. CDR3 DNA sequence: TGTGCCATCAGCCCGGGACTAGCGCAACTCATCCAAGAGACCCAGTACTTC.

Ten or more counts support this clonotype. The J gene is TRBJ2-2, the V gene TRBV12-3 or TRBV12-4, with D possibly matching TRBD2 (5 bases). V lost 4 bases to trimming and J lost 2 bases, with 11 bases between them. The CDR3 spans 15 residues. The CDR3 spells CASSSSGKNTGELFF. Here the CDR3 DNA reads TGTGCCAGCAGTTCCTCCGGGAAAAACACCGGGGAGCTGTTTTTT.

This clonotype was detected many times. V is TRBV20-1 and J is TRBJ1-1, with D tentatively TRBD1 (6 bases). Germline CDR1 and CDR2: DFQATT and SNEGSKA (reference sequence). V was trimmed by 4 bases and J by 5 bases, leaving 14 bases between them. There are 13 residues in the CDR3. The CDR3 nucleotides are TGCAGTGCTATAATCAGGGGATGGACTGAAGCTTTCTTT. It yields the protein CSAIIRGWTEAFF.

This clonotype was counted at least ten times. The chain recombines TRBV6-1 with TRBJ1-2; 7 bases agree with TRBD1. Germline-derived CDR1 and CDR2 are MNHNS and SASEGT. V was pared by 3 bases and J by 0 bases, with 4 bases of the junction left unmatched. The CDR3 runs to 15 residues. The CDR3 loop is CASSENRGPNYGYTF. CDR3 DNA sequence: TGTGCCAGCAGTGAGAACAGGGGACCTAACTATGGCTACACCTTC.

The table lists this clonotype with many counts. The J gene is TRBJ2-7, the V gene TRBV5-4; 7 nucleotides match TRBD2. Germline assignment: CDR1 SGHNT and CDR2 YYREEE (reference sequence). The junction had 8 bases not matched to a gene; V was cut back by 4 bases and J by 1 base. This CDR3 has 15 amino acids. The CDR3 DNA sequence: TGTGCCAGCAGCCCAGGACTAGAAAATTCCTACGAGCAGTACTTC. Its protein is CASSPGLENSYEQYF.

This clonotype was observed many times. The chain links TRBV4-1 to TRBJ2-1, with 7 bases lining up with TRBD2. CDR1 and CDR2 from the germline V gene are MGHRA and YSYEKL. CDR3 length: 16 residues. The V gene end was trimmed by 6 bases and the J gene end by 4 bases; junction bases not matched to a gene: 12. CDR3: CASSPLSGRGYNEQFF. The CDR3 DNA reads TGCGCCAGCAGTCCCCTTAGCGGGCGAGGGTACAATGAGCAGTTCTTC.

CDR3 bases: TGTGCCAGCACCTCAGGGGGCCCAAATAATTCACCCCTCCACTTT. This translates into CASTSGGPNNSPLHF. The chain uses TRBV2 and TRBJ1-6, with 8 bases aligning to TRBD1. In germline, CDR1 is SNHLY, CDR2 FYNNEI. Trimming took 7 bases from V and 5 from J; bases not matched to a gene: 7. There are 15 residues in the CDR3.

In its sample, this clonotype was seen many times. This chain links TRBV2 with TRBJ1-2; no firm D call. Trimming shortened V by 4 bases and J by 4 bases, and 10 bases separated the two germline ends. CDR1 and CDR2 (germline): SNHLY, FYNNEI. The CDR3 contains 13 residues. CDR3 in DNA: TGTGCCAGCAGTGGGGATGTTCGCTATGGCTACACCTTC. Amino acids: CASSGDVRYGYTF.

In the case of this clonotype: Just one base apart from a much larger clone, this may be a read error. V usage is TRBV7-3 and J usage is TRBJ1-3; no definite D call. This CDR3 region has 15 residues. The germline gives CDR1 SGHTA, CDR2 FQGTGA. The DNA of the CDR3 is TGTGCCAGCAGCCCAGACACCAACTCTGGAGACACCATATATTTT. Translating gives CASSPDTNSGDTIYF.

The CDR3, as DNA: TGTGCCAGCAGCCTCGAGACTAGCGGGAGTTACAATGAGCAGTTCTTC. Residues: CASSLETSGSYNEQFF. V usage is TRBV9 and J usage is TRBJ2-1; 12 nucleotides align to TRBD2. The CDR3 is 16 amino acids. V lost 4 bases to trimming and J lost 4 bases; unmatched junction nucleotides: 6. Germline values: CDR1 SGDLS, CDR2 YYNGEE.

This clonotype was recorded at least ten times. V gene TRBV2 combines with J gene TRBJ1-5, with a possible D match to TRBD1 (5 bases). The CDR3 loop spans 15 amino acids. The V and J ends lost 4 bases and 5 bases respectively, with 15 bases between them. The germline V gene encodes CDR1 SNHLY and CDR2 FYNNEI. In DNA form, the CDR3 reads TGTGCCAGCAGTGTTGGAAGGACGGGGCATCAGCCCCAGCATTTT. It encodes CASSVGRTGHQPQHF.

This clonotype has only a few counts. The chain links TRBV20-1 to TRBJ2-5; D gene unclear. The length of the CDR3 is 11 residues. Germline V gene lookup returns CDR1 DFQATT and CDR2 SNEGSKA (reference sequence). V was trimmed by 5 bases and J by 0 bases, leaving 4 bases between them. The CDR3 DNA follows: TGCAGTGCTGAACACCAAGAGACCCAGTACTTC. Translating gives CSAEHQETQYF.

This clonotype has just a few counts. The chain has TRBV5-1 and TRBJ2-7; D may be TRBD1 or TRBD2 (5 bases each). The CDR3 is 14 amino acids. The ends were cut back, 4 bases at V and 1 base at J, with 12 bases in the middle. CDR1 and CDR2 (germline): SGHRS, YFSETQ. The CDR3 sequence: CASSPWDQSYEQYF. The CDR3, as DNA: TGCGCCAGCAGCCCCTGGGACCAGTCCTACGAGCAGTACTTC. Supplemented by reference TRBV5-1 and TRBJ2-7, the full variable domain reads KAGVTQTPRYLIKTRGQQVTLSCSPISGHRSVSWYQQTPGQGLQFLFEYFSETQRNKGNFPGRFSGRQFSNSRSEMNVSTLELGDSALYLCASSPWDQSYEQYFGPGTRLTVT.

The CDR3 region is CSARGTSGGNEQFF. The CDR3 coding sequence is TGCAGTGCTAGGGGGACTAGCGGCGGCAATGAGCAGTTCTTC. The chain combines TRBV20-1 with TRBJ2-1, with 11 bases identical to TRBD2. Germline CDR1 reads DFQATT; CDR2 reads SNEGSKA (reference sequence). The CDR3 runs to 14 residues. The V gene end was trimmed by 3 bases and the J gene end by 6 bases; junction bases not matched to a gene: 4.

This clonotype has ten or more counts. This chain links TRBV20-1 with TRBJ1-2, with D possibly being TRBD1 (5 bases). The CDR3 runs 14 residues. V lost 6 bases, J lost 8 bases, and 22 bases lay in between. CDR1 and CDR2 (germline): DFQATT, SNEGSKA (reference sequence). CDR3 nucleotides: TGCAGTGCCCCCCCCCCGGAAGGGCAGGGCGGCTACACCTTC. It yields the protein CSAPPPEGQGGYTF.

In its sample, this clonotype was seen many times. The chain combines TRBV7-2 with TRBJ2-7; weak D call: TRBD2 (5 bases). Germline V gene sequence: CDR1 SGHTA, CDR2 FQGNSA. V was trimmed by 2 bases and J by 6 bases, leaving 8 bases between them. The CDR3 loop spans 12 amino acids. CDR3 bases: TGTGCCAGCAGCTTAAGAGGGAGCGAGCAGTACTTC. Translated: CASSLRGSEQYF. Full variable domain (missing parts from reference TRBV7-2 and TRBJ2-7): GAGVSQSPSNKVTEKGKDVELRCDPISGHTALYWYRQSLGQGLEFLIYFQGNSAPDKSGLPSDRFSAERTGGSVSTLTIQRTQQEDSAVYLCASSLRGSEQYFGPGTRLTVT.

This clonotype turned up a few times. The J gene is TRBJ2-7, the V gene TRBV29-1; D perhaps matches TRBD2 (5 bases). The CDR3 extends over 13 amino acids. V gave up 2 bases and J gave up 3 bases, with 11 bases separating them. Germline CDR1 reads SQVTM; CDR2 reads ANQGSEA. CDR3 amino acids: CSVEPDGGYEQYF. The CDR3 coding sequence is TGCAGCGTTGAACCGGACGGAGGCTACGAGCAGTACTTC.

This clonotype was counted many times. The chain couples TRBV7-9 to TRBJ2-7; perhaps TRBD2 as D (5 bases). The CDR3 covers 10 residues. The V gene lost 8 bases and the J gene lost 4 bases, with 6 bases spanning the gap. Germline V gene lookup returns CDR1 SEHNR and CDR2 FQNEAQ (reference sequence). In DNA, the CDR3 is TGTGCCAGCGGACTGTACGAGCAGTACTTC. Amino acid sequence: CASGLYEQYF.

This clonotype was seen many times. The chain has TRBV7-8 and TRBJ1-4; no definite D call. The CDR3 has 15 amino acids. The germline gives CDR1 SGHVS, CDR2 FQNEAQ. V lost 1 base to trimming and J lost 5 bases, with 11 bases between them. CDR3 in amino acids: CASSLVRTGNEKLFF. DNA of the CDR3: TGTGCCAGCAGCTTAGTTAGGACGGGAAATGAAAAACTGTTTTTT. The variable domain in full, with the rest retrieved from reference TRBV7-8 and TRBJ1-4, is GAGVSQSPRYKVAKRGQDVALRCDPISGHVSLFWYQQALGQGPEFLTYFQNEAQLDKSGLPSDRFFAERPEGSVSTLKIQRTQQEDSAVYLCASSLVRTGNEKLFFGSGTQLSVL.